The T cell receptor (beta chain) under discussion was sequenced for a study of blood T cells in healthy people across ages. The CDR3 is 13 residues long. Germline values: CDR1 SEHNR, CDR2 FQNEAQ (reference sequence). Trimming took 4 bases from V and 5 from J; bases not matched to a gene: 3. In this sample, this clonotype turned up a few times. Together with a sample-barcoded 5' primer, a J-beta primer mix was included in a second PCR lasting about 6 to 11 cycles. From the 5' RACE reads, TCRdb called clonotypes with MiXCR, one entry per CDR3 protein. The sample shows about 570,000 distinct CDR3 sequences, approximately 25% of them seen only once.

The receptor's source is a woman in her 70s in good health. This sequence joins TRBV7-9 and TRBJ1-1; 8 nucleotides align to TRBD1. The sequenced sample consisted of blood. CDR3 sequence (DNA): TGTGCCAGCAGCTGGACAGGGCTGACTGAAGCTTTCTTT. It specifies CASSWTGLTEAFF.